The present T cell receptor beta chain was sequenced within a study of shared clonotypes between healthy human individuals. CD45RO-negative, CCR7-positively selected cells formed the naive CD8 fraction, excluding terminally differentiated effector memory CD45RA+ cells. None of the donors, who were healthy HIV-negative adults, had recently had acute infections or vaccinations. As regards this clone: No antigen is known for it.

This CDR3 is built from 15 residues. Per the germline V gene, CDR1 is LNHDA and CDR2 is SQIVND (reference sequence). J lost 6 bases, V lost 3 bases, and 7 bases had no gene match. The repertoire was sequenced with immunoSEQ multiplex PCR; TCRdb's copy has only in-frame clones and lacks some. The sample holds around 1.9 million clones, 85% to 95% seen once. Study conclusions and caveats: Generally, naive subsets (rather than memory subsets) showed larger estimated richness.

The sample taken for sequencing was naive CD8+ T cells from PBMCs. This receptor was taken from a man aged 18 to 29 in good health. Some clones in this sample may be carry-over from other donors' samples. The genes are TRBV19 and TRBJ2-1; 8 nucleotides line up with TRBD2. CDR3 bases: TGTGCCAGTAGTATTTGGCTAGCGGGCCCCAATGAGCAGTTCTTC. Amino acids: CASSIWLAGPNEQFF.